This TCR beta chain appears in the sequencing data of a study of technical replicates of blood from a few donors. Profiling relied on immunoSEQ multiplex PCR, and the TCRdb table lists in-frame clones only, not all of them. The sample has roughly 6,400 clones, 90% to 97% seen once. Germline loops: CDR1 MGHRA, CDR2 YSYEKL. This CDR3 region has 15 residues. V was pared by 4 bases and J by 0 bases, with 10 bases between. Only one count was recorded for this clone. The rearrangement uses TRBV4-1 and TRBJ1-3; D is unclear. Sequenced sample: PBMCs. This clonotype originated in a human donor in good health. The CDR3 loop is CASSRDMYSGNTIYF. The CDR3 nucleotides are TGCGCCAGCAGCCGCGACATGTACTCTGGAAACACCATATATTTT.